This T cell receptor beta chain originates from a study of control samples from healthy donors and cancer patients. The CDR3 sequence is 15 residues long. The V gene end was trimmed by 2 bases and the J gene end by 5 bases; junction bases not matched to a gene: 5. Germline loops: CDR1 KGHSY, CDR2 FQNENV. Sequencing used immunoSEQ multiplex PCR; TCRdb keeps in-frame clones, though not all of them. The sample lists approximately 170,000 clones; about 93% were seen once. The source is a woman between 25 and 40 years old in good health. The sample consisted of blood. The chain combines TRBV16 with TRBJ2-7; 11 bases map to TRBD1. The CDR3 protein is CASSQGTGGFDEQYF. The CDR3 coding sequence is TGTGCCAGCAGCCAAGGGACAGGGGGTTTTGACGAGCAGTACTTC. The full variable domain, its missing parts supplied by reference TRBV16 and TRBJ2-7, is GEEVAQTPKHLVRGEGQKAKLYCAPIKGHSYVFWYQQVLKNEFKFLISFQNENVFDETGMPKERFSAKCLPNSPCSLEIQATKLEDSAVYFCASSQGTGGFDEQYFGPGTRLTVT.